This T cell receptor beta chain was recorded in a study of identical twins. Study findings and constraints: Fewer insertions characterized abundant cord blood beta clonotypes, whereas memory repertoires showed none. Out-of-frame alpha sequences common to twins were enriched for low generation probability.

To note about this clonotype: Its target is unknown.

TCRdb reprocessed the 5' RACE reads via MiXCR and lists one record per CDR3 protein. The sample carries more than 650,000 distinct CDR3 sequences, roughly 6% recorded once. From germline, CDR1 is SGHVS and CDR2 FQNEAQ. With V trimmed by 1 base and J by 1 base, 10 bases remained unmatched. The CDR3 is made up of 18 amino acids. V gene TRBV7-8 combines with J gene TRBJ2-4; 7 nucleotides agree with TRBD1. Sequencing was performed on naive T cells sorted from blood. The TCR originated in a man aged 18 to 29 in good health. CDR3 sequence: CASSLGRRQGVAKNIQYF. In DNA form, the CDR3 reads TGTGCCAGCAGCTTAGGACGGAGGCAGGGGGTGGCCAAAAACATTCAGTACTTC. Complete variable domain (other parts from reference TRBV7-8 and TRBJ2-4): GAGVSQSPRYKVAKRGQDVALRCDPISGHVSLFWYQQALGQGPEFLTYFQNEAQLDKSGLPSDRFFAERPEGSVSTLKIQRTQQEDSAVYLCASSLGRRQGVAKNIQYFGAGTRLSVL.